These 16 T cell receptor beta chains originate from one sample sequenced in a study of Graves' ophthalmopathy and Graves' hyperthyroidism (dated 2018 in TCRdb). Instrument on record: Illumina HiSeq 2000. For repertoire sequencing, TCR beta CDR3 regions were amplified from RNA transcripts. The first round of RT-PCR was done with HTBI primers and the Qiagen OneStep RT-PCR kit, and was followed by a second round of multiplex PCR, then size selection and purification. The public reads were reprocessed in TCRdb via fastp at Q25 and MiXCR, keeping in-frame beta chains. Rows merge per CDR3 protein into single entries with the most common DNA and genes. This sample comprises hundreds of thousands of distinct CDR3 sequences, approximately 15% of them detected only once. Over 7.5% of the sample is held by the ten biggest clonotypes. Material: blood. The origin of the receptors is a woman aged 25 to 39 with Graves' ophthalmopathy. Donor details come from another sample of the same person, matched by shared clones.

The table lists this clonotype with many counts. The chain uses TRBV6-1 and TRBJ1-2, with D possibly TRBD1 on 6 matching bases. Germline V gene sequence: CDR1 MNHNS, CDR2 SASEGT. The CDR3 is 14 amino acids. V was trimmed by 4 bases and J by 4 bases, leaving 13 bases between them. The CDR3 sequence: CASSVGQGRYGYTF. The DNA for the CDR3 is TGTGCCAGCAGTGTAGGGCAGGGGCGCTATGGCTACACCTTC.

This clonotype was recorded many times. The rearrangement joins TRBV10-3 to TRBJ1-2; D possibly corresponds to TRBD1 (6 bases). CDR1 ENHRY and CDR2 SYGVKD come from the germline V gene. V lost 4 bases and J 0 bases, leaving 9 bases between the germline ends. The CDR3 contains 14 residues. The CDR3 DNA reads as TGTGCCATCAGTGTCAGGACAGCTAACTATGGCTACACCTTC. Translated: CAISVRTANYGYTF.

This clonotype was seen many times. The V call is TRBV20-1, the J call TRBJ2-7; 12 bases fit TRBD2. The CDR3 runs to 14 residues. The trim removed 5 bases at V and 1 base at J, leaving 3 bases unmatched. Germline V gives CDR1 DFQATT, CDR2 SNEGSKA (reference sequence). The CDR3 bases are TGCAGTGCTCGCGGACTAGCGGGATCCTACGAGCAGTACTTC. Protein sequence: CSARGLAGSYEQYF.

This clonotype was observed at least ten times. V usage is TRBV19 and J usage is TRBJ1-5; D not certain. In germline, CDR1 is LNHDA, CDR2 SQIVND (reference sequence). Trimming left V 3 bases short and J 2 bases short, with 11 bases between. The CDR3 spans 15 residues. CDR3 sequence: CASSMEDTRNQPQHF. The CDR3 DNA is TGTGCCAGTAGTATGGAAGACACACGCAATCAGCCCCAGCATTTT.

The table lists this clonotype with many counts. The gene calls are TRBV7-8 and TRBJ2-5, with 8 bases matching TRBD2. Germline CDR1 SGHVS, CDR2 FQNEAQ. The CDR3 runs 15 residues. The V and J ends lost 3 bases and 5 bases, in that order; junction bases with no gene match: 8. The CDR3 spells CASSFGRVPWETQYF. The DNA of the CDR3 is TGTGCCAGCAGCTTCGGGAGGGTGCCATGGGAGACCCAGTACTTC.

This clonotype was counted at least ten times. V is TRBV28 and J is TRBJ2-7; the D is unclear. V was pared by 3 bases and J by 0 bases, with 12 bases between. Germline loops: CDR1 MDHEN, CDR2 SYDVKM. CDR3 size: 15 residues. This chain's CDR3 is CASSLSFRFSYEQYF. CDR3 nucleotide sequence: TGTGCCAGCAGTTTGAGTTTTAGGTTCTCCTACGAGCAGTACTTC.

There are many counts of this clonotype. At one of its ends the junction is not consistent with the germline gene, which may arise from a read error. The CDR3 is CAGSLARTGEAKNIQYF. DNA of the CDR3: TGTGCCGGCAGCTTAGCGCGGACCGGAGAAGCCAAAAACATTCAGTACTTC. This chain connects TRBV7-8 to TRBJ2-4, with D maybe TRBD2 (5 bases). The CDR3 covers 17 residues. The germline V gene has CDR1 SGHVS and CDR2 FQNEAQ.

In its sample, this clonotype was seen a few times. Given a much more abundant clone one base away, this may be a read error. This sequence joins TRBV28 and TRBJ2-7; no definite D call. Trimming stripped 4 bases from V and 6 bases from J, with 10 bases between. The germline V gene encodes CDR1 MDHEN and CDR2 SYDVKM. The length of the CDR3 is 12 residues. CDR3 sequence: CASSSFGCEQYF. In DNA, the CDR3 is TGTGCCAGCAGTTCGTTTGGGTGCGAGCAGTACTTC.

The chain combines TRBV6-6 with TRBJ1-2; perhaps TRBD1 as D (5 bases). The CDR3 is 13 residues long. The germline CDR1 and CDR2 sequences are MNHNY and SVGAGI (reference sequence). CDR3 nucleotides: TGTGCGACCGTCCAGGGTTCGGGCTATGGCTACACCTTC. It is translated as CATVQGSGYGYTF.

This clonotype was seen many times. V usage is TRBV12-3 or TRBV12-4 and J usage is TRBJ2-7; D not certain. This CDR3 is built from 11 residues. The V end was cut by 6 bases, the J end by 9 bases, with 12 bases between. The CDR3 coding sequence is TGTGCCAGCAGCCCCGGGTTCCGGCAGTACTTC. It encodes CASSPGFRQYF.

This chain connects TRBV28 to TRBJ1-1; perhaps TRBD1 as D (5 bases). Trimming stripped 7 bases from V and 0 bases from J, with 15 bases between. Germline lookup yields CDR1 MDHEN and CDR2 SYDVKM. This CDR3 is built from 15 residues. The CDR3 bases are TGTGCCAGCACCCCTTCAGGGTTTATGAACACTGAAGCTTTCTTT. Protein sequence: CASTPSGFMNTEAFF. The full variable domain, in which reference TRBV28 and TRBJ1-1 provide the parts outside the CDR3, is DVKVTQSSRYLVKRTGEKVFLECVQDMDHENMFWYRQDPGLGLRLIYFSYDVKMKEKGDIPEGYSVSREKKERFSLILESASTNQTSMYLCASTPSGFMNTEAFFGQGTRLTVV.

As regards this clonotype: A read error may account for a junction end that differs from germline. J is TRBJ1-5 and V is TRBV27; maybe TRBD1 (5 bases). The CDR3 consists of 14 residues. Germline V gene data show CDR1 as MNHEY and CDR2 as SMNVEV (reference sequence). CDR3 region: CASSFAGHNQPQDF. Written as DNA, the CDR3 is TGTGCCAGCAGTTTCGCCGGACACAATCAGCCCCAGGATTTT.

This clonotype occurred many times. The V and J genes are TRBV13 and TRBJ2-7; 14 positions match TRBD2. Germline CDR1 is PRHDT and CDR2 is FYEKMQ (reference sequence). Unmatched junction bases numbered 15, after V lost 2 bases and J lost 0 bases. The CDR3 loop spans 21 amino acids. This chain's CDR3 is CASSLNLPGTSGGFSSYEQYF. The CDR3 DNA is TGTGCCAGCAGCTTAAATCTGCCCGGGACTAGCGGGGGCTTTAGCTCCTACGAGCAGTACTTC.

This clonotype was seen a few times. The V and J genes are TRBV18 and TRBJ2-7, with 12 bases aligning to TRBD2. From germline, CDR1 is KGHSH and CDR2 LQKENI. Trimming took 2 bases from V and 3 from J; bases not matched to a gene: 8. The CDR3 runs to 17 residues. Here the CDR3 reads CASSPGLAGTSSYEQYF. CDR3 in DNA: TGTGCCAGCTCACCAGGACTAGCGGGGACCTCAAGCTACGAGCAGTACTTC. The full variable domain, with the rest looked up from reference TRBV18 and TRBJ2-7, is NAGVMQNPRHLVRRRGQEARLRCSPMKGHSHVYWYRQLPEEGLKFMVYLQKENIIDESGMPKERFSAEFPKEGPSILRIQQVVRGDSAAYFCASSPGLAGTSSYEQYFGPGTRLTVT.

This clonotype was seen a few times. The rearrangement links TRBV6-1 to TRBJ1-2, with 7 bases identical to TRBD1. The CDR3 is 15 residues long. CDR1 and CDR2 from the germline V gene are MNHNS and SASEGT. Trimming took 11 bases from V and 6 from J; bases not matched to a gene: 18. The CDR3 protein is CAGARLQGSSDGYTF. The DNA for the CDR3 is TGTGCCGGCGCCCGATTACAGGGGTCGTCGGATGGCTACACCTTC.

The J gene is TRBJ2-5, the V gene TRBV29-1; weak D call: TRBD1 (5 bases). With 7 bases removed from V and 2 bases from J, the gap between germline ends came to 14 bases. The CDR3 is 13 residues long. The germline gives CDR1 SQVTM, CDR2 ANQGSEA. The CDR3 DNA reads TGCAGCGCTGGGGCGACAGTGCAAGAGACCCAGTACTTC. This sequence encodes CSAGATVQETQYF.